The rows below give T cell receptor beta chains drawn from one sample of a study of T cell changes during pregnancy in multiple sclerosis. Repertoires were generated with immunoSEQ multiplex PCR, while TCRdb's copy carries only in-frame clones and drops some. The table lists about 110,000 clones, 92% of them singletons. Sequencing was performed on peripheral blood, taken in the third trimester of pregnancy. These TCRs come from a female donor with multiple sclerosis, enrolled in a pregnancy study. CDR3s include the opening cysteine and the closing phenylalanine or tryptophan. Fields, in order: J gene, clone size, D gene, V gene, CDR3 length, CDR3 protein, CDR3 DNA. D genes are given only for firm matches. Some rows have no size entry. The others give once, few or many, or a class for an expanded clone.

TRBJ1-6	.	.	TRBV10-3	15	CAIRGVGATNSPLHF	TGTGCCATCCGAGGTGTAGGGGCAACTAATTCACCCCTCCACTTT
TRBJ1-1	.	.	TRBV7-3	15	CASSLNAGMSTEAFF	TGTGCCAGCAGCTTAAATGCAGGGATGAGCACTGAAGCTTTCTTT
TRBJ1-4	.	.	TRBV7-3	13	CASSLSGNEKLFF	TGTGCCAGCAGCTTATCAGGGAACGAAAAACTGTTTTTT
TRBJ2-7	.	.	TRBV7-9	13	CASSPGHYYEQYF	TGTGCCAGCAGCCCCGGACACTACTACGAGCAGTACTTC
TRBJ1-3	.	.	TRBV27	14	CASSRQASGNTIYF	TGTGCCAGCAGTCGACAGGCCTCTGGAAACACCATATATTTT
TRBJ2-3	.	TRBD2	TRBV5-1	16	CASRVGLAGLTDTQYF	TGCGCCAGCAGGGTGGGACTAGCGGGGCTCACAGATACGCAGTATTTT
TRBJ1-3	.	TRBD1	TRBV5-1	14	CASSPDRAGNTIYF	TGCGCCAGCAGCCCGGACAGGGCCGGAAACACCATATATTTT
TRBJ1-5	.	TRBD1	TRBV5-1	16	CASSHGPGQWNQPQHF	TGCGCCAGCAGCCACGGACCGGGACAGTGGAATCAGCCCCAGCATTTT
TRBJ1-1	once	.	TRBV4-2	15	CASSQDYRMNTEAFF	TGTGCCAGCAGCCAAGATTACAGAATGAACACTGAAGCTTTCTTT
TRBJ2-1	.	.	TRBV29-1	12	CSAAFLLNEQFF	TGCAGCGCCGCTTTCCTACTCAATGAGCAGTTCTTC
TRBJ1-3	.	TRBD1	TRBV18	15	CASSRDRGSGNTIYF	TGTGCCAGCTCGCGCGACAGGGGGTCTGGAAACACCATATATTTT
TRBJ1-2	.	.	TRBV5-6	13	CASSSTPGGGYTF	TGTGCCAGCAGCTCCACCCCGGGCGGGGGCTACACCTTC
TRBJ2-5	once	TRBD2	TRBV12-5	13	CASGLAGSETQYF	TGTGCTAGTGGACTAGCGGGTTCAGAGACCCAGTACTTC
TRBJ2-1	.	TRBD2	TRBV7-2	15	CASSRGTSVYNEQFF	TGTGCCAGCAGCCGCGGGACTAGCGTATACAATGAGCAGTTCTTC
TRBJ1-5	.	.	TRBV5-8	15	CASSFPGALVQPQHF	TGTGCCAGCAGCTTTCCAGGGGCACTGGTTCAGCCCCAGCATTTT
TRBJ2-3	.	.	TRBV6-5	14	CASRAEFATDTQYF	TGTGCCAGCAGGGCGGAGTTTGCAACAGATACGCAGTATTTT
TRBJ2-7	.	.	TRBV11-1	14	CASSLARGSYEQYF	TGTGCCAGCAGCTTAGCTAGGGGTTCCTACGAGCAGTACTTC
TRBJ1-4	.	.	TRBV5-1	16	CASSSAGLATNEKLFF	TGCGCCAGCAGCTCTGCAGGCCTTGCAACTAATGAAAAACTGTTTTTT
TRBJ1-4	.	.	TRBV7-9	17	CASSLASLGRLNEKLFF	TGTGCCAGCAGCTTAGCCAGTTTGGGGCGGCTTAATGAAAAACTGTTTTTT
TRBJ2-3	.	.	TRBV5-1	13	CASSLAGTDTQYF	TGCGCCAGCAGCTTGGCGGGCACAGATACGCAGTATTTT
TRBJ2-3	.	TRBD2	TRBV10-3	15	CAISLLAGGPDTQYF	TGTGCCATCAGTTTACTAGCGGGGGGGCCAGATACGCAGTATTTT
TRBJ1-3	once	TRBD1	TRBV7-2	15	CASSLAGTGVRTIYF	TGTGCCAGCAGCTTAGCCGGGACAGGGGTTCGCACCATATATTTT
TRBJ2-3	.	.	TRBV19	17	CASSIGGRPAGTDTQYF	TGTGCCAGTAGTATAGGAGGCCGGCCAGCGGGCACAGATACGCAGTATTTT
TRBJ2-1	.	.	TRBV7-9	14	CASSLAGTYNEQFF	TGTGCCAGCAGCTTAGCCGGGACATACAATGAGCAGTTCTTC
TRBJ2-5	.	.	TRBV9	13	CASSVSGQETQYF	TGTGCCAGCAGCGTTAGTGGCCAAGAGACCCAGTACTTC
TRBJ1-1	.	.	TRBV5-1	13	CASSLTAGTEAFF	TGCGCCAGCAGCCTTACGGCGGGGACTGAAGCTTTCTTT
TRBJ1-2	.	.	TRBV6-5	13	CASRILGGDGYTF	TGTGCCAGCAGAATACTCGGAGGGGATGGCTACACCTTC
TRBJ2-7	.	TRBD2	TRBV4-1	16	CASSQAPSGGTYEQYF	TGCGCCAGCAGCCAAGCCCCCAGCGGGGGGACCTACGAGCAGTACTTC
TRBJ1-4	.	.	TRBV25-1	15	CASSEFRRANEKLFF	TGTGCCAGCAGTGAATTCAGGAGGGCTAATGAAAAACTGTTTTTT
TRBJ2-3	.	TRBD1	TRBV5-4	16	CASSLTSTGGTDTQYF	TGTGCCAGCAGCTTGACCTCCACAGGGGGCACAGATACGCAGTATTTT
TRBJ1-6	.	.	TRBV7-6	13	CASSLAALSPLHF	TGTGCCAGCAGCTTAGCGGCCCTTTCACCCCTCCACTTT
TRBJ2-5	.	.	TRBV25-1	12	CASQGVEETQYF	TGTGCCAGTCAAGGGGTGGAGGAGACCCAGTACTTC
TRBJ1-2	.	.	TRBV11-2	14	CASSLAGSGYGYTF	TGTGCCAGCAGCTTAGCGGGTAGCGGCTATGGCTACACCTTC
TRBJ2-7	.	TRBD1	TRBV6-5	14	CASRRDRVVYEQYF	TGTGCCAGCAGAAGGGACAGGGTGGTGTACGAGCAGTACTTC
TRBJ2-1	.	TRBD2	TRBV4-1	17	CASSPGTSESSYNEQFF	TGCGCCAGCAGCCCTGGGACTAGCGAGAGCTCCTACAATGAGCAGTTCTTC
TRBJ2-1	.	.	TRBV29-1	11	CSVFGGQVQFF	TGCAGCGTTTTCGGGGGGCAAGTGCAGTTCTTC
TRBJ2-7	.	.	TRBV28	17	CASTSFRATGLAYEQYF	TGTGCCAGCACCTCGTTTAGGGCAACAGGCCTCGCCTACGAGCAGTACTTC
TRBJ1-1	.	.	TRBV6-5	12	CASRYGRTEAFF	TGTGCCAGCCGATACGGGAGGACTGAAGCTTTCTTT
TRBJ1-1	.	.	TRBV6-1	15	CASTSGGLIRTEAFF	TGTGCCTCCACGTCTGGGGGCTTGATAAGGACTGAAGCTTTCTTT
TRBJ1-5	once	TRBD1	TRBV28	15	CASSRQGVGNQPQHF	TGTGCCAGCAGTCGACAGGGAGTAGGCAATCAGCCCCAGCATTTT